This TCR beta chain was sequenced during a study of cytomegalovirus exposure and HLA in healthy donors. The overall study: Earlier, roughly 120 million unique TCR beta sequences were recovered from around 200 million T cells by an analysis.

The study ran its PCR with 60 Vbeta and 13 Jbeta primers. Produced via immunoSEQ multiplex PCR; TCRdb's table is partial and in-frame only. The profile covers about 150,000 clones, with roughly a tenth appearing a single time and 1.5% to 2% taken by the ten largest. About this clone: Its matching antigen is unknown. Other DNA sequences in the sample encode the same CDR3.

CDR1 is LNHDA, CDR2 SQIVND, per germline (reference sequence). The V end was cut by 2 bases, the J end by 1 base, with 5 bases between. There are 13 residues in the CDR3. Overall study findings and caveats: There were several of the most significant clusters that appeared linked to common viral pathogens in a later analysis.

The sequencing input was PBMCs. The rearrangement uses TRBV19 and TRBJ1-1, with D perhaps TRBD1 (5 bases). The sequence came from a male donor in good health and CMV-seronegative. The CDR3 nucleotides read TGTGCCAGTAGTATAAGGGGGAACACTGAAGCTTTCTTT. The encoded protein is CASSIRGNTEAFF.